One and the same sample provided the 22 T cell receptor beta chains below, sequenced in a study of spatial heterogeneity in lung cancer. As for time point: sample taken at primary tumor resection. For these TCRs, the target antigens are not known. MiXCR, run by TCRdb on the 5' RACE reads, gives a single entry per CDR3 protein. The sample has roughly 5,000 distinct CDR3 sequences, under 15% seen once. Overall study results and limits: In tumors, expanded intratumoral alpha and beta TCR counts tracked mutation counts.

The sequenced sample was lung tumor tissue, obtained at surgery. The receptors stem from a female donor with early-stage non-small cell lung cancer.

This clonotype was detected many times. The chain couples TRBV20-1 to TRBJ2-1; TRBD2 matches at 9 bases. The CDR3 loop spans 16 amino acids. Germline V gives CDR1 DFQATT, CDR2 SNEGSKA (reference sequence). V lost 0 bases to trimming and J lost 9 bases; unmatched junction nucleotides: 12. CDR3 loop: CSAREGAGGPSSEQFF. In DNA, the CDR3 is TGCAGTGCTAGAGAGGGGGCGGGAGGGCCTTCGAGTGAGCAGTTCTTC.

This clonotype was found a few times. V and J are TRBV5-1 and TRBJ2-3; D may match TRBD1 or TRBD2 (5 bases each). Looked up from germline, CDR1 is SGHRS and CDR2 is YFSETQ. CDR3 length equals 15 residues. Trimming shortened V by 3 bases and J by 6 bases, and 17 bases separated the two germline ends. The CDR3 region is CASSSPGTPGDTQYF. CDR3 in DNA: TGCGCCAGCAGCTCCCCCGGGACCCCTGGGGATACGCAGTATTTT.

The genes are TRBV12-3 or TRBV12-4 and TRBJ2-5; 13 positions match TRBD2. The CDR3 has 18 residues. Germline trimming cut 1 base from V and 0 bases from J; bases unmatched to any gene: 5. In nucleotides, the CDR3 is TGTGCCAGCAGTTTAGGAAGGGGGACTAGCGGGGACCAAGAGACCCAGTACTTC. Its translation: CASSLGRGTSGDQETQYF.

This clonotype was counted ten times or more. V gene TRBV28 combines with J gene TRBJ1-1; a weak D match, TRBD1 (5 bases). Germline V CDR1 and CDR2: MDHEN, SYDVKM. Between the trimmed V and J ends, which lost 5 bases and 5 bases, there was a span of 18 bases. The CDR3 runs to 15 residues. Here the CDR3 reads CASSALPQGWTEAFF. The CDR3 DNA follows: TGTGCCAGCAGTGCACTCCCCCAGGGTTGGACTGAAGCTTTCTTT.

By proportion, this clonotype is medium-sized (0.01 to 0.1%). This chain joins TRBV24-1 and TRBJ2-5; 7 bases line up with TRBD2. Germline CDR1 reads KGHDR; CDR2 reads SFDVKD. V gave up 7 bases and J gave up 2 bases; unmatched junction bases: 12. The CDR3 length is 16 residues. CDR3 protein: CATRDGRCLIQETQYF. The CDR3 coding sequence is TGTGCCACCAGGGACGGGAGGTGTCTCATTCAAGAGACCCAGTACTTC.

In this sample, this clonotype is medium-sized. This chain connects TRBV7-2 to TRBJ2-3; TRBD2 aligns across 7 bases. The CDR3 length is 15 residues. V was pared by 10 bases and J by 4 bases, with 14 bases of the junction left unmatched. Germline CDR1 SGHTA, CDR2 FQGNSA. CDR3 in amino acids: CAIKREGLWSDTQYF. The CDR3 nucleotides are TGTGCCATTAAGAGGGAGGGCCTGTGGTCAGATACGCAGTATTTT.

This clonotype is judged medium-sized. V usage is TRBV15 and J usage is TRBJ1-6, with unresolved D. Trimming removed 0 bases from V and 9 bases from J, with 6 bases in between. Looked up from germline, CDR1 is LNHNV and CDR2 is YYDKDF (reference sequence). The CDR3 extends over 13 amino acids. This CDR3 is CATSRDLGSPLHF. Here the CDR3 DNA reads TGTGCCACCAGCAGAGATCTGGGTTCACCCCTCCACTTT.

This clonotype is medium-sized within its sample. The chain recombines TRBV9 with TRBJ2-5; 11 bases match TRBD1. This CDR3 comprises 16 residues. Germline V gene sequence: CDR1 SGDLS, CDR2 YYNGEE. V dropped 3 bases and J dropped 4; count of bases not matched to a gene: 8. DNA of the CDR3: TGTGCCAGCAGCGCGGGACAGGGGGGTTGGAGAGAGACCCAGTACTTC. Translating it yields CASSAGQGGWRETQYF. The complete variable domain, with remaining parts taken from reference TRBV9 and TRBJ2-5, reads DSGVTQTPKHLITATGQRVTLRCSPRSGDLSVYWYQQSLDQGLQFLIQYYNGEERAKGNILERFSAQQFPDLHSELNLSSLELGDSALYFCASSAGQGGWRETQYFGPGTRLLVL.

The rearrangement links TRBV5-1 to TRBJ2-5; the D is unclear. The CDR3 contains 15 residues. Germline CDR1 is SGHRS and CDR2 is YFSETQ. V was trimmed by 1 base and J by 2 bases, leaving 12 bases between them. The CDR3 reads CASSLNSPYQETQYF. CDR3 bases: TGCGCCAGCAGCTTGAATTCGCCCTATCAAGAGACCCAGTACTTC.

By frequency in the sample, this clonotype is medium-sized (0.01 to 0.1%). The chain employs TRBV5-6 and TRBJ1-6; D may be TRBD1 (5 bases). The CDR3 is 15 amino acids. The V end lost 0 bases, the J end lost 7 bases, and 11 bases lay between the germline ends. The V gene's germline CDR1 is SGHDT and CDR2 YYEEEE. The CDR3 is CASSLGNRLNSPLHF. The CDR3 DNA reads TGTGCCAGCAGCTTGGGTAACAGGCTCAATTCACCCCTCCACTTT.

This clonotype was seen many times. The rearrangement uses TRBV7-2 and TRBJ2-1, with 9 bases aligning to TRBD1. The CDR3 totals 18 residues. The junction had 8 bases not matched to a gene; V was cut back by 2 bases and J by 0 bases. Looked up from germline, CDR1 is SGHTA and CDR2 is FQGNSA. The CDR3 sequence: CASSLMTGGSSSYNEQFF. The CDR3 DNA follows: TGTGCCAGCAGCTTAATGACAGGGGGGTCGAGCTCCTACAATGAGCAGTTCTTC.

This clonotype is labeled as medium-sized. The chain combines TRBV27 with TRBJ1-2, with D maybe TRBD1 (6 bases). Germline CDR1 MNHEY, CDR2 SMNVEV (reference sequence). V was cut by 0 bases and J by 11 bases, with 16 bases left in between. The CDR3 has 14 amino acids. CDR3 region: CASSLSPGGAGYTF. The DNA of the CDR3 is TGTGCCAGCAGTTTATCGCCCGGGGGCGCGGGGTACACCTTC.

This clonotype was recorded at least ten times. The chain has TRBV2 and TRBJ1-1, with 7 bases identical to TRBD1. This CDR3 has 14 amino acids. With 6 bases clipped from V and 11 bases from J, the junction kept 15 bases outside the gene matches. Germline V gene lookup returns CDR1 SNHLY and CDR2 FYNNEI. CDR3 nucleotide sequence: TGTGCCAGCAGAAGGGACAGACAACGATTGGAGGCTTTCTTT. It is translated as CASRRDRQRLEAFF.

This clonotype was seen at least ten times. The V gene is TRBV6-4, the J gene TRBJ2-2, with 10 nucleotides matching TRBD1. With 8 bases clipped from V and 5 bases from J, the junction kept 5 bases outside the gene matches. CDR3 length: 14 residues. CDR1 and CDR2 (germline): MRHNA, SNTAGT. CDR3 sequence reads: CASGPGQGTGELFF. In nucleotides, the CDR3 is TGTGCCAGCGGGCCGGGACAGGGGACCGGGGAGCTGTTTTTT.

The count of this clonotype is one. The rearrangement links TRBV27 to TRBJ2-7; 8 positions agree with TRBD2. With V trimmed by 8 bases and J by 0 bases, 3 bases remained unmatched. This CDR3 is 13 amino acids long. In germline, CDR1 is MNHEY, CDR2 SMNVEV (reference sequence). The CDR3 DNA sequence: TGTGCCAGCCGAAGCGGGAGCTCCTACGAGCAGTACTTC. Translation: CASRSGSSYEQYF.

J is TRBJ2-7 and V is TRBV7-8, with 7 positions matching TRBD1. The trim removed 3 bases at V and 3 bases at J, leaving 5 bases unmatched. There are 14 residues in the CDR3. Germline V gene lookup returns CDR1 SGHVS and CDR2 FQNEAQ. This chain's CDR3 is CASSLGQNYYEQYF. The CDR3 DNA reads TGTGCCAGCAGCTTGGGACAGAACTACTACGAGCAGTACTTC.

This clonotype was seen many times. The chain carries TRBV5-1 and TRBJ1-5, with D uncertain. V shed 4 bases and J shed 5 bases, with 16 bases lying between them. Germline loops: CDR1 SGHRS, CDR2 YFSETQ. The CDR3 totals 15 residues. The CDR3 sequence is CASSPGPTSDQPQHF. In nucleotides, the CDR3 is TGCGCCAGCAGCCCCGGGCCCACGAGCGATCAGCCCCAGCATTTT.

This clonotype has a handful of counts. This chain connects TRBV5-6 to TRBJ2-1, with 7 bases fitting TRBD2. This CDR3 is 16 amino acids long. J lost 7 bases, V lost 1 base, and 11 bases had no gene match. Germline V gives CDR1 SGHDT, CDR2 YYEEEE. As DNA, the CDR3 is TGTGCCAGCAGCTTGTGGGGGACTATGGACAAAAATGAGCAGTTCTTC. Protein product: CASSLWGTMDKNEQFF.

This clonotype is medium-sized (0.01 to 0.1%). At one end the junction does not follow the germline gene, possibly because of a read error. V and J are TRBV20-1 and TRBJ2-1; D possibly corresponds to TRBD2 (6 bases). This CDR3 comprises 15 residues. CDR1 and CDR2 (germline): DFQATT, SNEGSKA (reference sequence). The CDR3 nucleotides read TGCAGCGCTAGAGATGGGACCGGGGGTTACAATGAGCAGTTCTTC. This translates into CSARDGTGGYNEQFF.

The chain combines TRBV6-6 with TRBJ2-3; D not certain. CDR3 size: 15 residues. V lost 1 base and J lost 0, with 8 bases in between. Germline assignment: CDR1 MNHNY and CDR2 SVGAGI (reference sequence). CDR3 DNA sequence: TGTGCCAGCAGTTACTTTGGCGGTAGCACAGATACGCAGTATTTT. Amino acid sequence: CASSYFGGSTDTQYF.

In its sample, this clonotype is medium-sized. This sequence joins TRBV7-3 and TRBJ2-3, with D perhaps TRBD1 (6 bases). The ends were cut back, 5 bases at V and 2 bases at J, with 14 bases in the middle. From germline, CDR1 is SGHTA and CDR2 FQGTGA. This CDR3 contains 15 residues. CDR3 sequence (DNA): TGTGCCAGCAGCGCCGAAGGACAGCCCACAGATACGCAGTATTTT. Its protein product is CASSAEGQPTDTQYF.

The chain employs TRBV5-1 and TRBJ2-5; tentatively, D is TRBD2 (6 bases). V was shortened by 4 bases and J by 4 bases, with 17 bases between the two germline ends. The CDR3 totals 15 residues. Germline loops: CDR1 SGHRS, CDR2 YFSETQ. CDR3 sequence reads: CASSPQGRDGETQYF. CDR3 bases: TGCGCCAGCAGCCCCCAAGGGCGGGACGGAGAGACCCAGTACTTC.